Listed here are 28 T cell receptor beta chains from one sample, sequenced in a study of OX40 agonist ivuxolimab in advanced cancers. The assay was immunoSEQ multiplex PCR, and TCRdb's table has in-frame clones only and misses some. This sample yields 15,000 to 20,000 clones, of which about 80% are seen a single time; around an eighth belongs to the top ten. The sequencing here drew on CD4+ or CD8+ T cells sorted from blood, taken in a trial of the OX40 agonist ivuxolimab. Source of these receptors: an adult with an advanced solid tumor such as melanoma, head and neck, liver or kidney cancer.

The chain employs TRBV9 and TRBJ2-1; D may be TRBD2 (5 bases). Germline V CDR1 and CDR2: SGDLS, YYNGEE. The CDR3 consists of 16 residues. V gave up 0 bases and J gave up 7 bases, with 17 bases separating them. CDR3 nucleotides: TGTGCCAGCAGCGTAGGCAGGACTCCGGAGGTTAATGAGCAGTTCTTC. Amino acids: CASSVGRTPEVNEQFF.

V gene TRBV6-5 combines with J gene TRBJ2-7; D may be TRBD1 (5 bases). V dropped 5 bases and J dropped 3 bases, with 11 bases sitting between them. The CDR3 is 13 amino acids. Germline CDR1 MNHEY, CDR2 SVGAGI. CDR3 amino acids: CASSIRQLYEQYF. The CDR3 nucleotides are TGTGCCAGCAGTATACGACAGCTCTACGAGCAGTACTTC.

This chain joins TRBV27 and TRBJ2-1; 7 nucleotides match TRBD2. The length of the CDR3 is 15 residues. The ends lost 5 bases at V and 4 bases at J; junction bases unmatched: 8. Germline-derived CDR1 and CDR2 are MNHEY and SMNVEV (reference sequence). CDR3 amino acids: CASSRGWTRYNEQFF. DNA for the CDR3: TGTGCCAGCAGTCGTGGGTGGACTAGGTACAATGAGCAGTTCTTC.

This chain joins TRBV9 and TRBJ2-1, with TRBD2 matching over 9 bases. Germline lookup yields CDR1 SGDLS and CDR2 YYNGEE. CDR3 length: 14 residues. The V and J ends lost 0 bases and 7 bases, in that order; junction bases with no gene match: 2. The CDR3 loop reads CASSVALAGNEQFF. Written as DNA, the CDR3 is TGTGCCAGCAGCGTAGCCCTAGCGGGGAATGAGCAGTTCTTC.

V and J are TRBV30 and TRBJ2-1; 9 bases map to TRBD1. The CDR3 runs 18 residues. Germline V lookup: CDR1 GTSNPN, CDR2 SVGIG (reference sequence). The V segment lost 3 bases and the J segment 2 bases; nucleotides outside the gene matches: 14. The CDR3 DNA follows: TGTGCCTGGAGCGGAGGGACGGGACAGGGAGTACCCTACAATGAGCAGTTCTTC. Its protein is CAWSGGTGQGVPYNEQFF.

The chain carries TRBV6-5 and TRBJ2-2; D is ambiguous. Germline V gives CDR1 MNHEY, CDR2 SVGAGI. V was cut by 7 bases and J by 5 bases, with 8 bases left in between. This CDR3 contains 12 residues. CDR3 coding DNA: TGTGCCAGCACCTCCGATACCGGGGAGCTGTTTTTT. Residues: CASTSDTGELFF.

This clone was counted between two and nine times. V and J are TRBV21-1 and TRBJ2-5; the D call of TRBD1 is as the table states it, not checked on the DNA. TRBV21-1 is a pseudogene locus. The CDR3 extends over 17 amino acids. The DNA for the CDR3 is TGTGCCAGCAGCGTCCTAGGGACAGGGACTAAAGAAGAGACCCAGTACTTC. The encoded protein is CASSVLGTGTKEETQYF.

The gene calls are TRBV6-5 and TRBJ2-5; D ambiguous. V lost 2 bases to trimming and J lost 1 base, with 5 bases between them. The CDR3 length is 13 residues. Germline-derived CDR1 and CDR2 are MNHEY and SVGAGI. CDR3 in DNA: TGTGCCAGCAGTTACCACACCCAAGAGACCCAGTACTTC. It codes for CASSYHTQETQYF.

J is TRBJ2-4 and V is TRBV30; a possible D gene is TRBD1 (6 bases). CDR3 length equals 15 residues. The V end was cut by 3 bases, the J end by 4 bases, with 16 bases between. The germline CDR1 and CDR2 sequences are GTSNPN and SVGIG (reference sequence). The chain's CDR3 is CAWRGNRAVKNIQYF. The CDR3 nucleotides read TGTGCCTGGAGGGGAAACAGGGCTGTAAAAAACATTCAGTACTTC.

The rearrangement joins TRBV28 to TRBJ2-3, with 7 positions matching TRBD2. Unmatched junction bases numbered 4, after V lost 6 bases and J lost 1 base. The germline V gene has CDR1 MDHEN and CDR2 SYDVKM. The length of the CDR3 is 14 residues. CDR3 protein: CASSPAGGTDTQYF. DNA for the CDR3: TGTGCCAGCAGCCCCGCGGGGGGCACAGATACGCAGTATTTT.

The chain combines TRBV27 with TRBJ2-7; tentatively, D is TRBD1 (5 bases). Germline values: CDR1 MNHEY, CDR2 SMNVEV (reference sequence). The CDR3 is 13 residues long. V shed 3 bases and J shed 1 base, with 7 bases lying between them. CDR3 sequence (DNA): TGTGCCAGCAGTTTTGGGGCTTCCTACGAGCAGTACTTC. Amino acid sequence: CASSFGASYEQYF.

The chain carries TRBV19 and TRBJ2-2, with a weak D call TRBD1 (6 bases). CDR3 length equals 16 residues. Trimming stripped 11 bases from V and 4 bases from J, with 23 bases between. The germline CDR1 and CDR2 sequences are LNHDA and SQIVND (reference sequence). CDR3 sequence (DNA): TGTGCCGTCAGGGGAGACTCGTATCCGGGCACCGGGGAGCTGTTTTTT. Protein: CAVRGDSYPGTGELFF.

The gene calls are TRBV28 and TRBJ2-1; D is uncertain. CDR1 is MDHEN and CDR2 is SYDVKM in the germline V gene. CDR3 size: 15 residues. Trimming removed 1 base from V and 0 bases from J, with 7 bases in between. Here the CDR3 DNA reads TGTGCCAGCAGTTTATTGCGGAGCTCCTACAATGAGCAGTTCTTC. This encodes CASSLLRSSYNEQFF.

This clone was counted a single time. This chain uses TRBV6-1 with TRBJ2-6; no definite D call. The ends were cut back, 4 bases at V and 4 bases at J, with 5 bases in the middle. The germline gives CDR1 MNHNS, CDR2 SASEGT. CDR3 size: 13 residues. CDR3 coding DNA: TGTGCCAGCAGTGCCCTCGGGGCCAACGTCCTGACTTTC. Translation gives CASSALGANVLTF.

This chain joins TRBV9 and TRBJ1-2; the match to TRBD1 covers 8 bases. Germline V CDR1 and CDR2: SGDLS, YYNGEE. Unmatched junction bases numbered 4, after V lost 3 bases and J lost 0 bases. This CDR3 contains 15 residues. CDR3 region: CASSAGTGPNYGYTF. The CDR3 coding sequence is TGTGCCAGCAGCGCCGGGACAGGTCCTAACTATGGCTACACCTTC.

The chain joins TRBV4-3 to TRBJ2-1; maybe TRBD2 (6 bases). Germline V CDR1 and CDR2: LGHNA, YSLEER. V lost 0 bases to trimming and J lost 4 bases, with 13 bases between them. This CDR3 comprises 16 residues. The chain's CDR3 is CASSQDPEGQYNEQFF. Here the CDR3 DNA reads TGCGCCAGCAGCCAAGACCCGGAGGGCCAGTACAATGAGCAGTTCTTC.

The rearrangement uses TRBV29-1 and TRBJ2-7; no definite D call. The CDR3 loop spans 12 amino acids. Germline assignment: CDR1 SQVTM and CDR2 ANQGSEA. The V end was cut by 6 bases, the J end by 0 bases, with 9 bases between. The CDR3, as DNA: TGCAGCGTACGAATTACCTCCTACGAGCAGTACTTC. Translated: CSVRITSYEQYF.

The CDR3 region is CASSQTGDEQYF. For the CDR3, the DNA is TGCGCCAGCAGCCAAACAGGGGACGAGCAGTACTTC. The rearrangement joins TRBV4-1 to TRBJ2-7; 7 nucleotides line up with TRBD1. J gave up 5 bases and V 2 bases, and 0 bases lay outside the gene matches. CDR1 MGHRA and CDR2 YSYEKL come from the germline V gene. This CDR3 region has 12 residues.

The V and J genes are TRBV7-9 and TRBJ2-2, with 13 bases fitting TRBD2. The CDR3 is 17 amino acids. The trim removed 5 bases at V and 4 bases at J, leaving 7 bases unmatched. The germline CDR1 and CDR2 sequences are SEHNR and FQNEAQ (reference sequence). The CDR3 sequence: CASSTTSGRAPTGELFF. In DNA form, the CDR3 reads TGTGCCAGCAGCACCACTAGCGGGAGGGCCCCCACCGGGGAGCTGTTTTTT.

Regarding this clone: Other DNA sequences of this sample code for an identical CDR3. The chain has TRBV2 and TRBJ2-3; D is unresolved. The CDR3 runs to 13 residues. Trimming took 6 bases from V and 3 from J, leaving 10 bases between them. Germline V gene data show CDR1 as SNHLY and CDR2 as FYNNEI. The CDR3 loop reads CASRGTSTDTQYF. CDR3 in DNA: TGTGCCAGCAGGGGAACTTCTACAGATACGCAGTATTTT.

The chain carries TRBV4-2 and TRBJ2-3; 9 bases align to TRBD2. Looked up from germline, CDR1 is LGHNA and CDR2 is YNFKEQ. V trimming: 3 bases; J trimming: 6 bases; junction bases outside the gene matches: 16. The CDR3 has 18 amino acids. CDR3 coding DNA: TGTGCCAGCAGCCAGTATGGACTAGCGAGCGAGGTCGGGGATACGCAGTATTTT. It codes for CASSQYGLASEVGDTQYF.

This rearrangement joins TRBV30 to TRBJ2-7, with 10 positions matching TRBD1. Germline CDR1 and CDR2: GTSNPN and SVGIG (reference sequence). The CDR3 covers 13 residues. The trim removed 4 bases at V and 2 bases at J, leaving 2 bases unmatched. CDR3 sequence: CAWTTGGPYEQYF. DNA for the CDR3: TGTGCCTGGACGACAGGGGGCCCCTACGAGCAGTACTTC.

The gene calls are TRBV15 and TRBJ2-5; D not resolved. Germline V CDR1 and CDR2: LNHNV, YYDKDF (reference sequence). Between the trimmed V and J ends, which lost 3 bases and 5 bases, there was a span of 13 bases. CDR3 length: 14 residues. CDR3 coding DNA: TGTGCCACCAGCAGTTACTCGGTCGGGGAGACCCAGTACTTC. It encodes CATSSYSVGETQYF.

This clone has a handful of counts. This sequence joins TRBV28 and TRBJ2-5; possibly TRBD1 or TRBD2 for D (6 bases each). The CDR3 sequence is 16 residues long. The V end lost 7 bases, the J end lost 1 base, and 19 bases lay between the germline ends. Germline CDR1 is MDHEN and CDR2 is SYDVKM. The CDR3 DNA follows: TGTGCCAGCAATGGGGTGGGGGGCGGCCTCCAAGAGACCCAGTACTTC. It translates to CASNGVGGGLQETQYF.

The V call is TRBV19, the J call TRBJ2-1; D perhaps matches TRBD2 (5 bases). The V end was cut by 2 bases, the J end by 9 bases, with 11 bases between. The germline gives CDR1 LNHDA, CDR2 SQIVND (reference sequence). The CDR3 totals 13 residues. In DNA form, the CDR3 reads TGTGCCAGTAGTATAAACGGGAATAGTGAGCAGTTCTTC. Amino acid sequence: CASSINGNSEQFF.

V gene TRBV7-2 combines with J gene TRBJ2-7, with unresolved D. The CDR3 extends over 14 amino acids. The germline CDR1 and CDR2 sequences are SGHTA and FQGNSA. With 2 bases removed from V and 0 bases from J, the gap between germline ends came to 8 bases. CDR3 protein: CASSLPTSSYEQYF. The CDR3 bases are TGTGCCAGCAGCTTACCGACATCCTCCTACGAGCAGTACTTC.

This chain connects TRBV10-3 to TRBJ2-3, with 10 bases fitting TRBD1. The CDR3 totals 17 residues. Germline V CDR1 and CDR2: ENHRY, SYGVKD. V lost 2 bases, J lost 2 bases, and 7 bases stayed unmatched. CDR3 bases: TGTGCCATCAGTGAGGGCACGGGACAGGGGTACACAGATACGCAGTATTTT. Amino acid sequence: CAISEGTGQGYTDTQYF.

This clone is judged large (0.1 to 1%). This chain uses TRBV19 with TRBJ2-1; no clear D. Germline loops: CDR1 LNHDA, CDR2 SQIVND (reference sequence). Trimming removed 3 bases from V and 0 bases from J, with 6 bases in between. The CDR3 has 14 residues. CDR3 in amino acids: CASSIVSSYNEQFF. For the CDR3, the DNA is TGTGCCAGTAGTATTGTGAGCTCCTACAATGAGCAGTTCTTC.